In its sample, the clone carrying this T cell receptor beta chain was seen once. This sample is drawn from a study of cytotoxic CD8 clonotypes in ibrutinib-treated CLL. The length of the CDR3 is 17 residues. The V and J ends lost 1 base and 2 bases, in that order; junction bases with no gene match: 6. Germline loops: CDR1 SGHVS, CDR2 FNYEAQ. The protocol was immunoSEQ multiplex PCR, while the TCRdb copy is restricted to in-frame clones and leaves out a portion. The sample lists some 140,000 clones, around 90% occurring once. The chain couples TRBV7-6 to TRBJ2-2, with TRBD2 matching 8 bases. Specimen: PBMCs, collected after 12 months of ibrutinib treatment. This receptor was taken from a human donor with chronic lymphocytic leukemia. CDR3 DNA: TGTGCCAGCAGCTTAGGCGGGACTAGGCTTAACACCGGGGAGCTGTTTTTT. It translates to CASSLGGTRLNTGELFF.